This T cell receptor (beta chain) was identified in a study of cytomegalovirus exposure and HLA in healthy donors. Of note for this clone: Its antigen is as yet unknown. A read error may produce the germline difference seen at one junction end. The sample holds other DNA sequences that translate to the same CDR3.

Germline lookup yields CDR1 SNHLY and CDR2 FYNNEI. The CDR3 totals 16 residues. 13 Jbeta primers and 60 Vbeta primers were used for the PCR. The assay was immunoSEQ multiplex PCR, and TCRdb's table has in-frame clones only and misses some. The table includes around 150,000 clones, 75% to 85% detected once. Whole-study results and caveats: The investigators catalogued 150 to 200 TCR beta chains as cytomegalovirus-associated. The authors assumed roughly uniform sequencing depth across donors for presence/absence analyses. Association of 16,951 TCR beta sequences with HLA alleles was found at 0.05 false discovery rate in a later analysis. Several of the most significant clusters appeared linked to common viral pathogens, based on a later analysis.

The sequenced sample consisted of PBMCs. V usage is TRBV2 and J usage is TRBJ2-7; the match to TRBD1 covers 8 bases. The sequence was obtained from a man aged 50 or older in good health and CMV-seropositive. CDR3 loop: CASSGVTGTGAREQHF. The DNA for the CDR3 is TGTGCCAGCAGTGGGGTCACCGGGACAGGTGCTCGCGAGCAGCACTTC.